The 10 T cell receptor beta chains below all came from one sample that was sequenced in a study of T cells in Graves' hyperthyroidism and ophthalmopathy. RNA transcripts gave rise to amplified TCR beta CDR3 regions. The HTBI primer set served for first-round RT-PCR of the TCR CDR3. Via MiXCR, TCRdb re-called the multiplex PCR reads, giving one row per CDR3 protein. The sample comprises hundreds of thousands of distinct CDR3 sequences, roughly 14% of which are singletons, and 12% rests with the top ten. Sequenced input: blood. These receptors originate from a woman between 50 and 59 years old with Graves' ophthalmopathy.

The rearrangement joins TRBV12-3 or TRBV12-4 to TRBJ1-2; D is unclear. The CDR3 length is 15 residues. The V and J ends lost 5 bases and 3 bases respectively, with 16 bases between them. CDR3 nucleotides: TGTGCCAGCAGTACTGACTCGAGTGGGGACTATGGCTACACCTTC. Its translation: CASSTDSSGDYGYTF.

Many counts were recorded for this clonotype. The CDR3 protein is CASSLSPVASTEAFF. As DNA, the CDR3 is TGTGCCAGCAGTTTAAGCCCGGTAGCGAGCACTGAAGCTTTCTTT. The chain has TRBV27 and TRBJ1-1; D unclear. This CDR3 is built from 15 residues. Germline CDR1 reads MNHEY; CDR2 reads SMNVEV (reference sequence). V lost 2 bases and J lost 4, with 14 bases in between.

This clonotype was recorded at least ten times. The J gene is TRBJ1-1, the V gene TRBV12-3 or TRBV12-4, with unresolved D. Trimming stripped 4 bases from V and 2 bases from J, with 8 bases between. The length of the CDR3 is 13 residues. CDR3 in amino acids: CASSWAKNTEAFF. For the CDR3, the DNA is TGTGCCAGCAGTTGGGCGAAAAACACTGAAGCTTTCTTT.

The V call is TRBV28, the J call TRBJ2-1; no clear D gene. Germline loops: CDR1 MDHEN, CDR2 SYDVKM. This CDR3 spans 15 amino acids. V was trimmed by 3 bases and J by 5 bases, leaving 14 bases between them. DNA for the CDR3: TGTGCCAGCAGTTTTGCAGGCTCTAAGGACAATGAGCAGTTCTTC. Translated, it gives CASSFAGSKDNEQFF.

CDR3 bases: TGTGCCAGCAGTTACAGCTTAGGGACTAGCGGGAGGCAGATCTACGAGCAGTACTTC. Its translation is CASSYSLGTSGRQIYEQYF. This chain joins TRBV6-6 and TRBJ2-7; 15 bases fit TRBD2. From germline, CDR1 is MNHNY and CDR2 SVGAGI (reference sequence). J lost 3 bases, V lost 2 bases, and 11 bases had no gene match. This CDR3 has 19 amino acids.

This clonotype was detected many times. This sequence joins TRBV5-1 and TRBJ2-6; 7 bases are a match to TRBD2. This CDR3 has 16 amino acids. V trimming: 1 base; J trimming: 0 bases; junction bases outside the gene matches: 1. Germline CDR1 SGHRS, CDR2 YFSETQ. The CDR3 sequence: CASSLRGSSGANVLTF. CDR3 in DNA: TGCGCCAGCAGCTTGCGCGGGAGCTCTGGGGCCAACGTCCTGACTTTC.

At least ten counts were recorded for this clonotype. The genes are TRBV28 and TRBJ2-4; a weak D match, TRBD1 (6 bases). V was trimmed by 6 bases and J by 6 bases, leaving 12 bases between them. The CDR3 covers 13 residues. The germline CDR1 and CDR2 sequences are MDHEN and SYDVKM. CDR3 protein: CASRPGTRNIQYF. The DNA for the CDR3 is TGTGCCAGCAGGCCCGGGACAAGAAACATTCAGTACTTC.

In its sample, this clonotype was seen many times. This chain links TRBV7-9 with TRBJ2-3; D is ambiguous. Germline CDR1 and CDR2: SEHNR and FQNEAQ (reference sequence). The CDR3 is 13 amino acids. The V end was cut by 1 base, the J end by 3 bases, with 5 bases between. CDR3 loop: CASSLVRTDTQYF. Here the CDR3 DNA reads TGTGCCAGCAGCTTAGTTAGGACAGATACGCAGTATTTT.

This clonotype was found a few times. This sequence joins TRBV5-1 and TRBJ2-2, with D unresolved. The CDR3 totals 16 residues. V was shortened by 0 bases and J by 0 bases, with 9 bases between the two germline ends. From germline, CDR1 is SGHRS and CDR2 YFSETQ. CDR3 amino acids: CASSLASRPNTGELFF. CDR3 coding DNA: TGCGCCAGCAGCTTGGCGTCCAGGCCGAACACCGGGGAGCTGTTTTTT.

This clonotype was seen ten or more times. J is TRBJ1-1 and V is TRBV2; D is unresolved. The CDR3 covers 12 residues. V lost 0 bases and J 7 bases, leaving 6 bases between the germline ends. CDR1 and CDR2 (germline): SNHLY, FYNNEI. CDR3 sequence reads: CASSEAGFEAFF. CDR3 coding DNA: TGTGCCAGCAGTGAAGCGGGGTTTGAAGCTTTCTTT.